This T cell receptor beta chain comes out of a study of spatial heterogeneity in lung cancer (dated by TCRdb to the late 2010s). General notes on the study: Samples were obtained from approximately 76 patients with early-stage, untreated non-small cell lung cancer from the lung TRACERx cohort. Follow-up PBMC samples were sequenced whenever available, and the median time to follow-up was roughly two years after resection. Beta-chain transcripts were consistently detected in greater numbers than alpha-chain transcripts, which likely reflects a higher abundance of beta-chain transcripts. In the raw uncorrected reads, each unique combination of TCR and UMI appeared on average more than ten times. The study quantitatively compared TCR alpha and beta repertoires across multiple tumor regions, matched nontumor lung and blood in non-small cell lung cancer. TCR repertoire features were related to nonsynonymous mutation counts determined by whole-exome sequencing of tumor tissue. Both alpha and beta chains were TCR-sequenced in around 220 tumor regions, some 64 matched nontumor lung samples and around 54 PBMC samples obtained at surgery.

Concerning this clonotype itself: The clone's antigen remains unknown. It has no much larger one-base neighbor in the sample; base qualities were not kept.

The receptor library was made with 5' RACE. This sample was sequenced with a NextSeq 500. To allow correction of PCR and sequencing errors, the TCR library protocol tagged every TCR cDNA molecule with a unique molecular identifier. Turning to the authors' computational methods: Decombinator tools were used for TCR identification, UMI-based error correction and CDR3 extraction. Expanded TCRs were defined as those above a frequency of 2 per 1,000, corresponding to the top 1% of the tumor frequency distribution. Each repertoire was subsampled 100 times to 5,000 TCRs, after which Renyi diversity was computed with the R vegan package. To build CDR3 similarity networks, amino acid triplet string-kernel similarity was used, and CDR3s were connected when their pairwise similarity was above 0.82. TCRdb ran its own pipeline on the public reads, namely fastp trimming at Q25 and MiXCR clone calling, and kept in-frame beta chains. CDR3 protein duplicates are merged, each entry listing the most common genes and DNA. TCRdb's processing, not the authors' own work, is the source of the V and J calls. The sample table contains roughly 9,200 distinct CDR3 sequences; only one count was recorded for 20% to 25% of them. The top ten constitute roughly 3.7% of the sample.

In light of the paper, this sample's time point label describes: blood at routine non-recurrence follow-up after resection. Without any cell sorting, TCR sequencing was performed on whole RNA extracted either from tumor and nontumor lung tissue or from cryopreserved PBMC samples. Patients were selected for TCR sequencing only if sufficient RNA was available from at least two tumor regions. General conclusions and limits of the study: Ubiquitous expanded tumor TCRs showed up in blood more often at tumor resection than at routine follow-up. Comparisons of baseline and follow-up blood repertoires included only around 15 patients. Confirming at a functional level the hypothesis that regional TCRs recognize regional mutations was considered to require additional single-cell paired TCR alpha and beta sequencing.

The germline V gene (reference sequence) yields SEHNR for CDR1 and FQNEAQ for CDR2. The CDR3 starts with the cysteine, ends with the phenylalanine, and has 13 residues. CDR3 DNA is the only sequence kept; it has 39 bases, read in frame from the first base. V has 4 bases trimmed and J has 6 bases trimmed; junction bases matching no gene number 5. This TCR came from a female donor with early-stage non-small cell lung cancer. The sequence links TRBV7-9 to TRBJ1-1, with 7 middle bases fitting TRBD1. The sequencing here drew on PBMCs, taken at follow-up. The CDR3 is CASSWRTGSEAFF. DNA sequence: TGTGCCAGCAGCTGGCGGACAGGCTCTGAAGCTTTCTTT.